Sequencing of this T cell receptor (beta chain) was carried out in a study of T cell responses to AZD1222 COVID-19 vaccine. Study-wide points: Of spike-specific TCRs, nearly half reportedly target regions left unmutated in variants. Only a handful of AZD1222 recipients tested seropositive at baseline. Donors, mostly white British, included more females; clonal diversity was possibly underestimated.

Libraries were prepared by immunoSEQ multiplex PCR; TCRdb keeps only in-frame clonotypes and omits some of them. Its listing shows about 140,000 clones. On this clone: Its antigen is not known.

The ends lost 5 bases at V and 4 bases at J; junction bases unmatched: 13. This CDR3 region has 19 residues. Germline V lookup: CDR1 MNHEY, CDR2 SVGEGT. The chain couples TRBV6-2 or TRBV6-3 to TRBJ2-1, with 14 bases aligning to TRBD2. The TCR sequence derives from an adult in good health. The sample taken for sequencing was peripheral blood. The CDR3 loop reads CASSGTGGLAGAYYNEQFF. The CDR3 DNA reads TGTGCCAGCAGTGGGACAGGGGGACTAGCGGGGGCATATTACAATGAGCAGTTCTTC.